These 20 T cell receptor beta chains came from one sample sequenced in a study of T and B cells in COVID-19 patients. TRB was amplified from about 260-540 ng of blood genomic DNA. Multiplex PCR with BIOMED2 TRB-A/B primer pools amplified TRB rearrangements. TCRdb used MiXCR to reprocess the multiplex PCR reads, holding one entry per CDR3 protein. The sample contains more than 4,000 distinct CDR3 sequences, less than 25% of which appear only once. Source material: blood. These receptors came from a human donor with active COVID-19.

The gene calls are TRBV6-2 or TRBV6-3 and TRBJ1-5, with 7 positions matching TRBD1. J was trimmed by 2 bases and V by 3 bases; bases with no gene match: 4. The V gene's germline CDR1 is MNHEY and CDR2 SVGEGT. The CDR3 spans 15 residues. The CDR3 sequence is CASSYGDSGNQPQHF. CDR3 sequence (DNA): TGTGCCAGCAGTTATGGGGACAGCGGCAATCAGCCCCAGCATTTT.

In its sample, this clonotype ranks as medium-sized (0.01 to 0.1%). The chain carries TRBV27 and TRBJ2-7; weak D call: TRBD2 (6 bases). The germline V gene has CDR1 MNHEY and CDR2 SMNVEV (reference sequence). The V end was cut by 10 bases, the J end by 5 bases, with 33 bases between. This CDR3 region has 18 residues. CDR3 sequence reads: CATLRYAGRASRENEQYF. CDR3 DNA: TGTGCCACCCTTCGCTACGCGGGACGAGCTTCTAGGGAGAACGAGCAGTACTTC.

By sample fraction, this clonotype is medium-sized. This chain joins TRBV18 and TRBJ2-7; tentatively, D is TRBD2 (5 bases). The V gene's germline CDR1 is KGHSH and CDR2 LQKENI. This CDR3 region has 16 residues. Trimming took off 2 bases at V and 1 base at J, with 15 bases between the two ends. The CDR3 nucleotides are TGTGCCAGCTCACCAGGATCGGGGATGAAGTCCTACGAGCAGTACTTC. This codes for CASSPGSGMKSYEQYF.

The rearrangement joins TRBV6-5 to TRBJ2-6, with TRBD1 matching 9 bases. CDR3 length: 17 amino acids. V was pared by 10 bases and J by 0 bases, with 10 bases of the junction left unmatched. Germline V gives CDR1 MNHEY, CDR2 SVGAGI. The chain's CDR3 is CATSPGQGHSGANVLTF. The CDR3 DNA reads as TGTGCCACTTCCCCGGGACAGGGCCACTCTGGGGCCAACGTCCTGACTTTC.

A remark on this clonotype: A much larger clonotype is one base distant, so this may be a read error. The CDR3 nucleotides read TGTGCCAGCAGCCCCCGGGAAGTCTACGAGCAGTACTTC. Translation: CASSPREVYEQYF. The chain has TRBV6-1 and TRBJ2-7; tentative D call: TRBD2 (5 bases). V shed 6 bases and J shed 3 bases, with 12 bases lying between them. Germline V gene lookup returns CDR1 MNHNS and CDR2 SASEGT. There are 13 residues in the CDR3.

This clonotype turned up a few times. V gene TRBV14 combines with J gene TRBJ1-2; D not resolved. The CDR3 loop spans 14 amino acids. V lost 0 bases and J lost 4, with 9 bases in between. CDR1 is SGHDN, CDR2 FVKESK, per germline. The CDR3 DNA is TGTGCCAGCAGCCAAGATCGGAGAGGCTATGGCTACACCTTC. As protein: CASSQDRRGYGYTF.

CDR3 bases: TGCAGTGCCCGACTAGTTCACGAGCAGTACTTC. Its protein is CSARLVHEQYF. This rearrangement joins TRBV20-1 to TRBJ2-7, with D possibly TRBD2 on 6 matching bases. The CDR3 contains 11 residues. The germline V gene encodes CDR1 DFQATT and CDR2 SNEGSKA (reference sequence). The V end lost 6 bases, the J end lost 5 bases, and 11 bases lay between the germline ends.

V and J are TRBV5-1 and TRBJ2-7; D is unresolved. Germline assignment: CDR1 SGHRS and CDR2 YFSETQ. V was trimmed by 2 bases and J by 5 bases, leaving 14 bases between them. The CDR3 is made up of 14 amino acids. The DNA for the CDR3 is TGCGCCAGCAGCTTCGCGGCAGCTTCTAACGAGCAGTACTTC. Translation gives CASSFAAASNEQYF.

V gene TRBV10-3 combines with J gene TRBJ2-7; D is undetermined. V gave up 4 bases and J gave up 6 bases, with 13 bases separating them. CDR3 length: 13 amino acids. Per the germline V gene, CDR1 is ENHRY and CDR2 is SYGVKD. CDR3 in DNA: TGTGCCATCAGTGTCGGTGGTTTAAGCGAGCAGTACTTC. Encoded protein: CAISVGGLSEQYF.

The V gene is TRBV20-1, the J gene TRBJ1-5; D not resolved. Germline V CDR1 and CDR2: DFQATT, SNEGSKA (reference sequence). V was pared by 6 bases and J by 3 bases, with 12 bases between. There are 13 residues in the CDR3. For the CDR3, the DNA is TGCAGTGCCGCTAGAGTCCTCAATCAGCCCCAGCATTTT. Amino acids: CSAARVLNQPQHF.

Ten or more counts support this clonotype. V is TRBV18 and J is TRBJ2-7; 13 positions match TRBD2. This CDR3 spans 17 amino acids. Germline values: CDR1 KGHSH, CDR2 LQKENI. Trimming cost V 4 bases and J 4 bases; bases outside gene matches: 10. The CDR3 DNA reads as TGTGCCAGCTCACTAGGACTAGCGGGAGTTGGGGCTTACGAGCAGTACTTC. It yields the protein CASSLGLAGVGAYEQYF. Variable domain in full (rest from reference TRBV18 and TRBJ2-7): NAGVMQNPRHLVRRRGQEARLRCSPMKGHSHVYWYRQLPEEGLKFMVYLQKENIIDESGMPKERFSAEFPKEGPSILRIQQVVRGDSAAYFCASSLGLAGVGAYEQYFGPGTRLTVT.

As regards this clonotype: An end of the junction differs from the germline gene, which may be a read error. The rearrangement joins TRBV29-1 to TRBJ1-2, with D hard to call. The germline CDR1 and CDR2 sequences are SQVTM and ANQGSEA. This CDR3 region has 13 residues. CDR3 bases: TGCAGCGTTGAAAGGGAGAGGGCTGATGGCCACACCTTC. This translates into CSVERERADGHTF.

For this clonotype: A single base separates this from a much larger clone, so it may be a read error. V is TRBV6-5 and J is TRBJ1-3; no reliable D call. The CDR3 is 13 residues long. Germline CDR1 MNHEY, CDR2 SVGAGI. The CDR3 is CASDTGVGNAIYF. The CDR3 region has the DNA TGTGCCAGCGATACCGGGGTAGGAAACGCCATATATTTT.

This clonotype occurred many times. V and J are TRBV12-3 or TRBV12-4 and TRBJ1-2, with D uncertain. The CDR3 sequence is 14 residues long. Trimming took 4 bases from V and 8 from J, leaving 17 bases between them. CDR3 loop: CASSSYGGTVGYTF. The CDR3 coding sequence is TGTGCCAGCAGTTCCTACGGTGGAACAGTAGGCTACACCTTC.

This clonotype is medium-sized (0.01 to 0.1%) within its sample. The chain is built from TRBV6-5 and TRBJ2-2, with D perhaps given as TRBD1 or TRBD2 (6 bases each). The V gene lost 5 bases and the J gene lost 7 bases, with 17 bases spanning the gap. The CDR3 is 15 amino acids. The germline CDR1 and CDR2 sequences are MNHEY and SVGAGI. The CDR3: CASSREGGRGGELFF. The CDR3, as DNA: TGTGCCAGCAGTCGAGAAGGGGGGCGAGGCGGGGAGCTGTTTTTT.

CDR3 nucleotide sequence: TGCGCCAGCAGCCAATCGACCGTGATCGTATATGGCTACACCTTC. As protein: CASSQSTVIVYGYTF. J is TRBJ1-2 and V is TRBV4-3; D unclear. V was shortened by 2 bases and J by 5 bases, with 15 bases between the two germline ends. Germline V gives CDR1 LGHNA, CDR2 YSLEER. The CDR3 runs to 15 residues.

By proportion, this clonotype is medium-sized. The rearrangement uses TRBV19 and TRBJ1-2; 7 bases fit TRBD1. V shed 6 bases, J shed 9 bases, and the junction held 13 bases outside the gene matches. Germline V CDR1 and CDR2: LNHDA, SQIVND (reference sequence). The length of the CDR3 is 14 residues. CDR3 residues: CASSQGGPVSRYTF. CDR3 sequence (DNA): TGTGCCAGTAGCCAGGGGGGCCCAGTTAGTCGCTACACCTTC.

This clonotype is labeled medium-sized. This CDR3 is CATSFRTGSGANVLTF. The CDR3 nucleotides read TGTGCCACCAGCTTCCGGACGGGCTCTGGGGCCAACGTCCTGACTTTC. The gene calls are TRBV15 and TRBJ2-6, with D unresolved. V was clipped by 5 bases and J by 0 bases, with 11 bases between them. This CDR3 is 16 amino acids long. Per germline, CDR1 LNHNV and CDR2 YYDKDF (reference sequence).

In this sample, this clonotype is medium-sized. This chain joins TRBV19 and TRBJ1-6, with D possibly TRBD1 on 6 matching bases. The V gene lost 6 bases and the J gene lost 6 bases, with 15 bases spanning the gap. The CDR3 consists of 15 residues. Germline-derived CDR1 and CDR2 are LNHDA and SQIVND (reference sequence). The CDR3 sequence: CASREGTQVNSPLHF. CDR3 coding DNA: TGTGCCAGTAGGGAGGGGACACAAGTTAATTCACCCCTCCACTTT.

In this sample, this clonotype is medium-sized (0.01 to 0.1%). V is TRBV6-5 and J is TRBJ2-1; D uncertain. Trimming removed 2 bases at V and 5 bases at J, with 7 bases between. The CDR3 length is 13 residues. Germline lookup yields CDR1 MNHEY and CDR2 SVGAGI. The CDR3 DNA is TGTGCCAGCAGTTACCTCTTAGACAATGAGCAGTTCTTC. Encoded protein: CASSYLLDNEQFF.